This entry concerns a single T cell receptor beta chain. This sample was taken from a study of shared clonotypes between healthy human individuals. Germline V gene data show CDR1 as SEHNR and CDR2 as FQNEAQ (reference sequence). The CDR3 totals 16 residues. The V end lost 0 bases, the J end lost 2 bases, and 11 bases lay between the germline ends. Naive-designated CD8 cells lacked CD45RO, were positively enriched for CCR7, and omitted terminally differentiated effector memory CD45RA+ cells. Caucasian adults living in Nashville, Tennessee, provided all samples. It was at deep level that the assay was run. Generated by immunoSEQ multiplex PCR, the TCRdb table keeps only in-frame clones and is missing some. The sample holds roughly 850,000 clones; 96% are singletons and the top ten take about 0.25%.

The V gene is TRBV7-9, the J gene TRBJ2-4; D ambiguous. The sample taken for sequencing was naive CD8+ T cells sorted from blood. The TCR sequence derives from a man younger than 45 in good health. The CDR3 spells CASSLADQVTKNIQYF. The CDR3 nucleotides are TGTGCCAGCAGCTTAGCCGATCAAGTAACCAAAAACATTCAGTACTTC.